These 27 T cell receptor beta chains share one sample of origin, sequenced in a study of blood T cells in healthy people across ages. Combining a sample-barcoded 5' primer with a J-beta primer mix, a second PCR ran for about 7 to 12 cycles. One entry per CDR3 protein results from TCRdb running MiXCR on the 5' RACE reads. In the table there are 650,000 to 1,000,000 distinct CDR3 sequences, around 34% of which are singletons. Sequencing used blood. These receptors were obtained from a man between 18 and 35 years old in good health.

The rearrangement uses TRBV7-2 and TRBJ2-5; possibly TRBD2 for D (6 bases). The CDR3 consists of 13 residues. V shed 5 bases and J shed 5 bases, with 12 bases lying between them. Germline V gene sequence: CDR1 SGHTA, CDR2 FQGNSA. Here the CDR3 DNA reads TGTGCCAGCAGCCGGGGGTCTAGGGAGACCCAGTACTTC. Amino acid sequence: CASSRGSRETQYF.

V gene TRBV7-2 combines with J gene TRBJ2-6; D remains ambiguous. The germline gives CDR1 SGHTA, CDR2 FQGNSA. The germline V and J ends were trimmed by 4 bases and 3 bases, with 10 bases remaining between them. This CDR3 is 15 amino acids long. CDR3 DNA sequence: TGTGCCAGCAGCTACCACAGTAGTGGGGCCAACGTCCTGACTTTC. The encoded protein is CASSYHSSGANVLTF.

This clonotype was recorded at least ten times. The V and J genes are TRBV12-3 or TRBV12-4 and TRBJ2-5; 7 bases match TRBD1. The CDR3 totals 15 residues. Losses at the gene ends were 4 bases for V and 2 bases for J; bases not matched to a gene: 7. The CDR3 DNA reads TGTGCCAGCAGTTCCAGAGACAGGGTGCAAGAGACCCAGTACTTC. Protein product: CASSSRDRVQETQYF.

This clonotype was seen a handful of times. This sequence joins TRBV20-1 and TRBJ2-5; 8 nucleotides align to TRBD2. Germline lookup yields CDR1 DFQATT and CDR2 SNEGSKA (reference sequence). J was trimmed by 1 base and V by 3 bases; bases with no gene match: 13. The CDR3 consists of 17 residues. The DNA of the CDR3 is TGCAGTGCTAGGGCCCTTGGACTAGCCAGGTCCCAAGAGACCCAGTACTTC. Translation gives CSARALGLARSQETQYF.

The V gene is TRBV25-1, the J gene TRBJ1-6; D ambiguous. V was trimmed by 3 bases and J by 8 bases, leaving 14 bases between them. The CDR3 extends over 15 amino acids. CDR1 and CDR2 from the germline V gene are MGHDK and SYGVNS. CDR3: CASSDITESDSPLHF. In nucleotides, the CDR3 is TGTGCCAGCAGTGATATTACGGAGTCGGATTCACCCCTCCACTTT. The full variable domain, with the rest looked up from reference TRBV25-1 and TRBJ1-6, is EADIYQTPRYLVIGTGKKITLECSQTMGHDKMYWYQQDPGMELHLIHYSYGVNSTEKGDLSSESTVSRIRTEHFPLTLESARPSHTSQYLCASSDITESDSPLHFGNGTRLTVT.

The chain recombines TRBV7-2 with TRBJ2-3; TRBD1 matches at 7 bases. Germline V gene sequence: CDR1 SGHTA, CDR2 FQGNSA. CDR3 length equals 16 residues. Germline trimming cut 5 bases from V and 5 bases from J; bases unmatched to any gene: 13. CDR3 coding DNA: TGTGCCAGCAGCCCGGCCCTCCGGACAGGTCGAGATACGCAGTATTTT. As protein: CASSPALRTGRDTQYF.

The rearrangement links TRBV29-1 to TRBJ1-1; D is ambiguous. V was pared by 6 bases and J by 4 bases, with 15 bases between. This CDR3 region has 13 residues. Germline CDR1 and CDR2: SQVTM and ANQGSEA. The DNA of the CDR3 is TGCAGCGTCCAGGCCAAGTTATCCACTGAAGCTTTCTTT. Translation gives CSVQAKLSTEAFF.

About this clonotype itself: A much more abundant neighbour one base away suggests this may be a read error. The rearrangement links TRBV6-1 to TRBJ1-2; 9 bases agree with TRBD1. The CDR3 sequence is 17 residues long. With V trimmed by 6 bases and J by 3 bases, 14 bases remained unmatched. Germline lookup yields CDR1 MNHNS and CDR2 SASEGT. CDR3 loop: CASSGRTWDRDDYGYTF. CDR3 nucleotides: TGTGCCAGCAGCGGACGTACATGGGACAGGGACGACTATGGCTACACCTTC.

The DNA of the CDR3 is TGTGCCAGCAGCCCGGCTAGCGGGGGGGCCAAGGCGTACTTC. It translates to CASSPASGGAKAYF. The J gene is TRBJ2-7, the V gene TRBV3-1; 12 bases map to TRBD2. Germline V gene lookup returns CDR1 LGHDT and CDR2 YNNKEL (reference sequence). CDR3 length equals 14 residues. V lost 4 bases, J lost 12 bases, and 10 bases stayed unmatched.

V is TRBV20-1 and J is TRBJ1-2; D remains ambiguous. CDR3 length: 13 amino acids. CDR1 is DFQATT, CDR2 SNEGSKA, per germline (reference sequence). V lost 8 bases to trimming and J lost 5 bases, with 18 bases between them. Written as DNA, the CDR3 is TGCAGTTCGGCCCGAACAGACAAGTATGGCTACACCTTC. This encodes CSSARTDKYGYTF.

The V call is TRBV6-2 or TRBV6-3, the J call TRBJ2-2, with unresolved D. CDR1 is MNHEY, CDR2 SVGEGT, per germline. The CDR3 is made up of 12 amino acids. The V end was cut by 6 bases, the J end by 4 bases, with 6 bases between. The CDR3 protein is CASSPFTGELFF. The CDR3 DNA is TGTGCCAGCAGCCCTTTCACCGGGGAGCTGTTTTTT.

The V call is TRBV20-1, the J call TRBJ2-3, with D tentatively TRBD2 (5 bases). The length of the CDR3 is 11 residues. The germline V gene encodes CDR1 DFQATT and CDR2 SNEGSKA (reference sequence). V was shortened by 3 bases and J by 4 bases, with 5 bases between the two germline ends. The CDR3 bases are TGCAGTGCTAGTAGCGCAGATACGCAGTATTTT. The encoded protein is CSASSADTQYF.

The CDR3 sequence: CASSRSGTGGEKLFF. For the CDR3, the DNA is TGCGCCAGCAGCCGATCCGGGACAGGGGGTGAAAAACTGTTTTTT. V usage is TRBV4-3 and J usage is TRBJ1-4; TRBD1 agrees at 11 bases. The CDR3 contains 15 residues. Germline V gene data show CDR1 as LGHNA and CDR2 as YSLEER. Trimming at V came to 4 bases and at J to 7 bases, leaving 5 bases not matched to a gene.

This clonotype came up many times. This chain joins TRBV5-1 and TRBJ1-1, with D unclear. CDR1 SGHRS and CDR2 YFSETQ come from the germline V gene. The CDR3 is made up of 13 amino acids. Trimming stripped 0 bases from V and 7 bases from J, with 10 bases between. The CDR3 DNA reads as TGCGCCAGCAGCTTGGCTGGGCAAGGTGAAGCTTTCTTT. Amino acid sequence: CASSLAGQGEAFF.

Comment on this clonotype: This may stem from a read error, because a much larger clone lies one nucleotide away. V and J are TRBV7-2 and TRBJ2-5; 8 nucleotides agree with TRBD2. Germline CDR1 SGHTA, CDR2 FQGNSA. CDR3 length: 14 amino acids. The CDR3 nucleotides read TGTGCCAGCAGCGTAGCGGGGTACCAAGAGACCCAGTACTTC. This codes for CASSVAGYQETQYF.

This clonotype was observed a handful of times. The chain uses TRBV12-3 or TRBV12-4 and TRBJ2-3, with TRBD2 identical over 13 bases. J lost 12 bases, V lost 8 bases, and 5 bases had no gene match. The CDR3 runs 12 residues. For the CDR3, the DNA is TGTGCCAGCGGACTAGCGGGGGCCCAACAGTATTTT. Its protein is CASGLAGAQQYF.

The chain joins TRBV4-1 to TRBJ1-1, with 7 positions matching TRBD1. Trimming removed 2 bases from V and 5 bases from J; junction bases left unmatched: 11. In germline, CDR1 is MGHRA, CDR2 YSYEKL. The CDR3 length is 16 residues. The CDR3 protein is CASSQKSDRVGTEAFF. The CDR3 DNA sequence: TGCGCCAGCAGCCAAAAATCTGACAGGGTCGGGACTGAAGCTTTCTTT.

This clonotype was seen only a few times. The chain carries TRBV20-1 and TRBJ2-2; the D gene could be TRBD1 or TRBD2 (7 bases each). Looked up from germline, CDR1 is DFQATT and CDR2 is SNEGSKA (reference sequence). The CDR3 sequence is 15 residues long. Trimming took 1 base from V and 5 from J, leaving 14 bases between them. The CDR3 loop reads CSARVGQGGTGELFF. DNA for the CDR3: TGCAGTGCTAGAGTTGGTCAGGGGGGGACCGGGGAGCTGTTTTTT.

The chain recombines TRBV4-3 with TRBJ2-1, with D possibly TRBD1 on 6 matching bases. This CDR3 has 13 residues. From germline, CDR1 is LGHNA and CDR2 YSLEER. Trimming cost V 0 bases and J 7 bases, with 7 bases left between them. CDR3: CASSQEQGNEQFF. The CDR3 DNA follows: TGCGCCAGCAGCCAAGAGCAGGGGAATGAGCAGTTCTTC.

CDR3 bases: TGCAGTGCTCCCCAAGTACTAGGGACCAACAATGAGCAGTACTTC. It specifies CSAPQVLGTNNEQYF. The chain employs TRBV20-1 and TRBJ2-1; D assignment may be TRBD1 or TRBD2 (5 bases each). With the DNA end fitting TRBJ2-7 better, the J assignment may be wrong. The germline V gene has CDR1 DFQATT and CDR2 SNEGSKA (reference sequence). CDR3 length equals 15 residues.

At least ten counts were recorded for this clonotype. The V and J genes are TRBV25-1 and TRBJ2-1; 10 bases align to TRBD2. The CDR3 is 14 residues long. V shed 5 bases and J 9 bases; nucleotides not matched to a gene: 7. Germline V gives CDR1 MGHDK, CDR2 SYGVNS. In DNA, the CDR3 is TGTGCCAGCAGTCTCGGACTAGCGGTCGGTGAGCAGTTCTTC. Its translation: CASSLGLAVGEQFF.

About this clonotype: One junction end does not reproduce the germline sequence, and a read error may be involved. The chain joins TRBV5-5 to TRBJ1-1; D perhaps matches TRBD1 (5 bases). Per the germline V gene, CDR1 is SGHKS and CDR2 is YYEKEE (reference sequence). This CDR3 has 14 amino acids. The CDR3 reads CASSLGGWNTGAFF. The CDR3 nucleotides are TGTGCCAGCAGCCTGGGGGGGTGGAACACTGGAGCTTTCTTT.

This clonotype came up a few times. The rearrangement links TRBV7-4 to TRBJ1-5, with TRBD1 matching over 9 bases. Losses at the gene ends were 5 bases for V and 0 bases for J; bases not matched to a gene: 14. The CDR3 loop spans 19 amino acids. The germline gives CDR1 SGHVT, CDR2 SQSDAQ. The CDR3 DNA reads TGTGCCAGCAGCGCGGCGGGGGGACAGGGCGACTATAGCAATCAGCCCCAGCATTTT. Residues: CASSAAGGQGDYSNQPQHF.

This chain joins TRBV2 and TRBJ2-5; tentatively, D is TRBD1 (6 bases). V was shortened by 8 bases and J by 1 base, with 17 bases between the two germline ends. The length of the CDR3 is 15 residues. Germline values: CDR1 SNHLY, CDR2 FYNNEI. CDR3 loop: CASQTARGIQETQYF. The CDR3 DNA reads TGTGCCAGCCAAACGGCCAGGGGTATCCAAGAGACCCAGTACTTC.

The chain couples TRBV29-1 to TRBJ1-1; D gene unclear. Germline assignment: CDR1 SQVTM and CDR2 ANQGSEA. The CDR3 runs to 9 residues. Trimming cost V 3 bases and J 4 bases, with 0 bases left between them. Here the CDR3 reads CSVDTEAFF. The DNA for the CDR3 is TGCAGCGTTGACACTGAAGCTTTCTTT.

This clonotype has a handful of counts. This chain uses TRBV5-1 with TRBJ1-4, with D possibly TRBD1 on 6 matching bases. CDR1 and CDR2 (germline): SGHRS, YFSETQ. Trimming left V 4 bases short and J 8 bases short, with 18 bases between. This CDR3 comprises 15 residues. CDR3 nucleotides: TGCGCCAGCAGCCCCGGGAGGGGGTTGTTGGAAAAACTGTTTTTT. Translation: CASSPGRGLLEKLFF.

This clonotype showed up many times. The chain's CDR3 is CASSDSQETQYF. Written as DNA, the CDR3 is TGCGCCAGCAGCGACAGCCAAGAGACCCAGTACTTC. The rearrangement uses TRBV5-1 and TRBJ2-5, with D possibly TRBD1 on 5 matching bases. CDR1 SGHRS and CDR2 YFSETQ come from the germline V gene. V was shortened by 4 bases and J by 1 base, with 5 bases between the two germline ends. CDR3 length: 12 amino acids.